This T cell receptor beta chain comes out of a study of a mutant IDH1 vaccine in newly diagnosed glioma. Assay used: immunoSEQ multiplex PCR; TCRdb lists only in-frame clones, some missing. The sample holds more than 25,000 clones, about three quarters seen once. As regards this clone: Its antigen is not known.

Germline V gene data show CDR1 as LNHDA and CDR2 as SQIVND (reference sequence). The V end lost 5 bases, the J end lost 2 bases, and 5 bases lay between the germline ends. CDR3 length: 12 amino acids. This sample's time point: week 5, during vaccination. Vaccination used 300 ug of mutant IDH1 20-mer peptide per dose, with topical imiquimod. The source was PBMCs, collected from a glioma patient whose treatment included an IDH1 peptide vaccine. This receptor was taken from a man aged 35 to 55 with glioma. The genes are TRBV19 and TRBJ2-3, with no clear D. CDR3 bases: TGTGCCAGTAGTGCCGCCACAGATACGCAGTATTTT. Protein sequence: CASSAATDTQYF.